This TCR beta chain was identified in a study of blood T cell repertoires in COVID-19. As for the study in general: Samples taken during acute and convalescent COVID-19 were collected in the United States, Italy and Spain. In each case, the material was cDNA or gDNA derived from T cells, B-cell-depleted T cells, or PBMCs.

Study processing details: Researchers report that nucleated cell counts were estimated from reference gene primer amplification. Profiling relied on immunoSEQ multiplex PCR, and the TCRdb table lists in-frame clones only, not all of them. The V and J calls and clone size come from that table; D and trimming were worked out from the DNA. The sample holds fewer than 200,000 clones; about four fifths are singletons and the top ten take around 7.6%. Per germline, CDR1 MNHEY and CDR2 SVGEGT. Trimming cost V 4 bases and J 5 bases, with 12 bases left between them. CDR3 length equals 13 residues. This TCR was recovered from a man aged 40-49 years who had recovered from COVID-19. The chain employs TRBV6-2 or TRBV6-3 and TRBJ2-7, with D unresolved. The sample was peripheral blood. The CDR3 DNA follows: TGTGCCAGCAGTTCGCCCTTCCTAAACGAGCAGTACTTC. Translating it yields CASSSPFLNEQYF.